This is a list of T cell receptor beta chains from one sample in a study of blood T cell repertoires in COVID-19. Produced via immunoSEQ multiplex PCR; TCRdb's table is partial and in-frame only. The sample consists of 410,000 or so clones, 89% of them appearing once. The sequenced sample consisted of peripheral blood. Every receptor here comes from a woman in her thirties or forties with COVID-19, enrolled during active disease. The CDR3 runs from the conserved cysteine through the conserved F or W. A D gene is named only where the DNA matches it firmly. Part of the rows lack a size; the others show once, few, many or a class for expanded clones.

v_gene,d_gene,abundance,j_gene,CDR3aa,CDR3nt
TRBV18,-,-,TRBJ1-5,CASSRQGNNQPQHF,TGTGCCAGCTCACGCCAGGGTAACAATCAGCCCCAGCATTTT
TRBV28,-,-,TRBJ1-3,CASSLTPSGSGNTIYF,TGTGCCAGCAGTTTAACACCGTCGGGCTCTGGAAACACCATATATTTT
TRBV7-2,-,-,TRBJ2-1,CANTKNAGPYNEQFF,TGTGCCAACACTAAGAACGCGGGTCCCTACAATGAGCAGTTCTTC
TRBV5-6,-,-,TRBJ2-7,CASSLDRSSYEQYF,TGTGCCAGCAGCCTTGACAGGAGCTCCTACGAGCAGTACTTC
TRBV28,TRBD1,-,TRBJ2-7,CASSPGTVPYEQYF,TGTGCCAGCAGTCCCGGGACAGTACCCTACGAGCAGTACTTC
TRBV7-2,TRBD1,-,TRBJ1-5,CASSLPSGGPQHF,TGTGCCAGCAGCTTGCCATCAGGGGGGCCCCAGCATTTT
TRBV4-3,-,-,TRBJ2-6,CASSQEGSSSGANVLTF,TGCGCCAGCAGCCAAGAAGGGAGCTCCTCTGGGGCCAACGTCCTGACTTTC
TRBV7-9,TRBD2,-,TRBJ2-1,CASSPREAGGEQFF,TGTGCCAGCAGCCCCCGGGAGGCCGGGGGTGAGCAGTTCTTC
TRBV15,TRBD1,-,TRBJ2-1,CATRGQGYNEQFF,TGTGCCACCAGGGGACAGGGATACAATGAGCAGTTCTTC
TRBV27,-,-,TRBJ2-7,CASSLGGTYVKQYF,TGTGCCAGCAGTTTAGGCGGGACCTACGTAAAGCAGTACTTC
TRBV11-2,-,-,TRBJ1-1,CASSSTGWANTEAFF,TGTGCCAGCAGCTCCACTGGGTGGGCAAACACTGAAGCTTTCTTT
TRBV28,TRBD1,-,TRBJ1-2,CASTPSGQGAYGYTF,TGTGCCAGCACCCCGAGTGGACAGGGGGCCTATGGCTACACCTTC
TRBV13,TRBD1,few,TRBJ1-3,CASSSMDRRHGNTIYF,TGTGCCAGCAGCTCTATGGACAGGAGACATGGAAACACCATATATTTT
TRBV30,-,-,TRBJ2-1,CAWSRLPDSGAYNEQFF,TGTGCCTGGAGTCGACTTCCTGATTCGGGTGCCTACAATGAGCAGTTCTTC
TRBV5-1,-,-,TRBJ2-7,CASSSGGQGTYEQYF,TGCGCCAGCAGCTCGGGAGGACAGGGAACCTACGAGCAGTACTTC
TRBV7-2,-,few,TRBJ2-7,CASSTAGGPSYEQYF,TGTGCCAGCAGCACAGCCGGAGGCCCCTCCTACGAGCAGTACTTC
TRBV5-1,-,once,TRBJ2-6,CASSLWATGANVLTF,TGCGCCAGCAGCTTGTGGGCTACTGGGGCCAACGTCCTGACTTTC
TRBV6-2/TRBV6-3,-,once,TRBJ1-1,CASSYIISPVRAEAFF,TGTGCCAGCAGTTACATTATTAGTCCCGTTCGGGCTGAAGCTTTCTTT
TRBV6-6,-,-,TRBJ1-1,CASSRQEAFF,TGTGCCAGCAGCCGACAGGAAGCTTTCTTT